This is a list of T cell receptor beta chains from one sample in a study of T-cell memory formation after mild COVID-19. One entry per CDR3 protein, called by TCRdb with MiXCR from the 5' RACE reads. The sample gives about 430,000 distinct CDR3 sequences, roughly 26% of which show up once; around 8.1% is in the top ten. Sequenced input: PBMCs or a T cell subset sorted from them (not recorded which). Source of these receptors: an adult woman who had mild COVID-19 (a few samples of this study predate the infection). Cell type and time point are not known. The CDR3 runs from the conserved cysteine through the conserved F or W. A D gene is named only where the DNA matches it firmly. Clone size is not always given. Where it is, it says once, few, many or a class for expanded clones.

V,J,size,D,CDR3,DNA
TRBV4-1,TRBJ1-5,few,TRBD1,CASSQGKPGQGLQPQHF,TGCGCCAGCAGCCAGGGGAAACCGGGACAGGGCCTTCAGCCCCAGCATTTT
TRBV13,TRBJ2-7,.,.,CASSLGVGTHEQYF,TGTGCCAGCAGCTTAGGAGTAGGGACCCACGAGCAGTACTTC
TRBV29-1,TRBJ1-1,.,TRBD1,CSVVLLQGATEAFF,TGCAGCGTTGTACTTCTACAGGGGGCCACTGAAGCTTTCTTT
TRBV6-1,TRBJ1-2,few,.,CASSEDDNYGYTF,TGTGCCAGCAGTGAAGACGACAACTATGGCTACACCTTC
TRBV19,TRBJ2-7,.,.,CASSIDRSLTYEQYF,TGTGCCAGTAGTATAGATCGGAGCTTAACCTACGAGCAGTACTTC
TRBV7-6,TRBJ2-5,few,.,CASSSPGSYLETQYF,TGTGCCAGCAGCTCCCCCGGGAGTTATTTGGAGACCCAGTACTTC
TRBV14,TRBJ2-3,.,.,CASSQGRLSGTDTQYF,TGTGCCAGCAGCCAAGGCAGGCTTAGCGGCACAGATACGCAGTATTTT
TRBV7-2,TRBJ2-3,.,.,CASSPTLRDTQYF,TGTGCCAGCAGCCCGACCCTCCGGGATACGCAGTATTTT
TRBV10-3,TRBJ2-7,.,TRBD2,CAIGESGSHEQYF,TGTGCCATCGGGGAGAGCGGGAGCCACGAGCAGTACTTC
TRBV29-1,TRBJ2-1,.,TRBD2,CSAGPAGKNEQFF,TGCAGCGCGGGGCCAGCGGGAAAGAATGAGCAGTTCTTC
TRBV20-1,TRBJ1-5,few,TRBD1,CSASPGTGVSFGNQPQHF,TGCAGTGCCTCCCCCGGGACAGGGGTTTCTTTTGGCAATCAGCCCCAGCATTTT
TRBV20-1,TRBJ2-1,.,.,CSASPVYTEQFF,TGCAGTGCTAGTCCCGTCTATACTGAGCAGTTCTTC
TRBV7-2,TRBJ2-5,.,.,CASSLGLAIVSGGETQYF,TGTGCCAGCAGCTTAGGTCTAGCGATCGTGTCCGGGGGAGAGACCCAGTACTTC
TRBV7-9,TRBJ2-4,many,TRBD2,CASSFSSGGVENIQYF,TGTGCCAGCAGCTTCTCCAGCGGGGGGGTTGAAAACATTCAGTACTTC
TRBV20-1,TRBJ2-1,.,.,CSALTHREGEQFF,TGCAGTGCTCTCACCCACAGGGAAGGTGAGCAGTTCTTC
TRBV5-1,TRBJ2-3,.,TRBD2,CASSFRTSGITDTQYF,TGCGCCAGCAGCTTCCGGACTAGCGGGATCACAGATACGCAGTATTTT
TRBV7-2,TRBJ2-1,.,TRBD1,CASSFWTGSIMLDEQFF,TGTGCCAGCAGCTTTTGGACAGGGTCAATCATGCTTGATGAGCAGTTCTTC
TRBV7-7,TRBJ2-2,.,.,CASPNTGELFF,TGTGCTAGCCCGAACACCGGGGAGCTGTTTTTT
TRBV7-8,TRBJ2-3,few,TRBD2,CASSLEVLAGWDTQYF,TGTGCCAGCAGCTTAGAAGTACTAGCGGGGTGGGATACGCAGTATTTT
TRBV27,TRBJ2-5,.,TRBD2,CASSVTSGYQETQYF,TGTGCCAGCAGTGTGACTAGCGGATACCAAGAGACCCAGTACTTC
TRBV7-9,TRBJ2-1,.,TRBD2,CASSSIAGSSYNEQFF,TGTGCCAGCAGCTCCATAGCGGGGAGCTCCTACAATGAGCAGTTCTTC
TRBV7-9,TRBJ1-2,few,.,CASSREGNYGYTF,TGTGCCAGCAGCCGCGAGGGGAACTATGGCTACACCTTC
TRBV7-9,TRBJ2-5,few,.,CASSFQVETQYF,TGTGCCAGCAGCTTTCAAGTTGAGACCCAGTACTTC
TRBV3-1,TRBJ1-5,few,TRBD1,CASSRDRGQPQHF,TGTGCCAGCAGCCGGGACAGGGGGCAGCCCCAGCATTTT
TRBV5-1,TRBJ2-5,few,.,CASSFTSGVGETQYF,TGCGCCAGCAGCTTCACATCGGGAGTGGGGGAGACCCAGTACTTC
TRBV27,TRBJ2-4,.,.,CASRDLGKNIQYF,TGTGCCAGCCGGGACTTAGGCAAAAACATTCAGTACTTC
TRBV7-2,TRBJ2-5,many,.,CASSRTAQETQYF,TGTGCCAGCAGCCGGACAGCCCAAGAGACCCAGTACTTC
TRBV9,TRBJ2-6,.,TRBD2,CASSVALAEISGANVLTF,TGTGCCAGCAGCGTAGCACTAGCGGAGATCTCTGGGGCCAACGTCCTGACTTTC
TRBV5-1,TRBJ2-1,.,TRBD2,CASSLARLAGGRINEQFF,TGCGCCAGCAGCTTGGCCCGACTAGCGGGGGGTAGAATCAATGAGCAGTTCTTC
TRBV4-1,TRBJ1-1,.,.,CASSQDEKGGDNTEAFF,TGCGCCAGCAGCCAAGATGAAAAGGGCGGGGATAACACTGAAGCTTTCTTT
TRBV12-3/TRBV12-4,TRBJ1-4,.,.,CASHKGGGTNEKLFF,TGTGCCAGCCACAAGGGGGGGGGCACTAATGAAAAACTGTTTTTT
TRBV10-2,TRBJ2-7,.,.,CASSGGGGPAYEQYF,TGCGCCAGCAGTGGTGGCGGGGGCCCCGCCTACGAGCAGTACTTC
TRBV6-5,TRBJ2-2,few,.,CASRGQLDTGELFF,TGTGCCAGCAGGGGGCAATTGGACACCGGGGAGCTGTTTTTT
TRBV29-1,TRBJ2-3,many,.,CSVASTDTQYF,TGCAGCGTTGCAAGCACAGATACGCAGTATTTT
TRBV6-6,TRBJ1-2,many,.,CASSYSRLLNYGYTF,TGTGCCAGCAGTTACTCAAGACTGCTAAACTATGGCTACACCTTC
TRBV9,TRBJ2-3,many,.,CASSADPVGTDTQYF,TGTGCCAGCAGTGCAGATCCGGTTGGGACAGATACGCAGTATTTT
TRBV9,TRBJ1-3,.,.,CASSVNGNTIYF,TGTGCCAGCAGCGTAAACGGAAACACCATATATTTT
TRBV15,TRBJ2-3,.,.,CATSRDSGLSTDTQYF,TGTGCCACCAGCAGAGATTCAGGCCTCAGCACAGATACGCAGTATTTT
TRBV24-1,TRBJ1-2,.,TRBD1,CATSDTTGGLFDYGYTF,TGTGCCACCAGTGATACAACAGGGGGCCTCTTCGACTATGGCTACACCTTC
TRBV6-1,TRBJ2-7,.,TRBD1,CASSAGTALVEQYF,TGTGCCAGCAGTGCTGGGACAGCCCTGGTCGAGCAGTACTTC
TRBV27,TRBJ1-2,.,.,CASSTGTPAYYGYTF,TGTGCCAGCAGTACCGGGACACCGGCATACTATGGCTACACCTTC
TRBV7-8,TRBJ2-1,few,TRBD2,CASSLARGSGSQFF,TGTGCCAGCAGCTTAGCTCGGGGTAGCGGGAGTCAGTTCTTC
TRBV7-6,TRBJ1-4,.,.,CASSLGGDNEKLFF,TGTGCCAGCAGCTTAGGAGGGGATAATGAAAAACTGTTTTTT
TRBV7-9,TRBJ1-1,few,.,CASSLAGAGANTEAFF,TGTGCCAGCAGCTTAGCAGGGGCGGGCGCGAACACTGAAGCTTTCTTT
TRBV6-6,TRBJ1-1,few,.,CASTPGSPSTEAFF,TGTGCCAGCACCCCCGGGTCCCCCTCCACTGAAGCTTTCTTT
TRBV9,TRBJ2-2,.,.,CASQEGNTGELFF,TGTGCCAGCCAGGAGGGGAACACCGGGGAGCTGTTTTTT
TRBV7-9,TRBJ2-3,.,TRBD1,CASSTGTGGSTDTQYF,TGTGCCAGCAGTACCGGGACAGGGGGGAGCACAGATACGCAGTATTTT
TRBV5-4,TRBJ2-2,few,TRBD2,CASSPLTSLNTGELFF,TGTGCCAGCAGCCCTTTGACTAGCCTCAACACCGGGGAGCTGTTTTTT
TRBV9,TRBJ2-1,.,TRBD2,CASSVAGLAGGIYNEQFF,TGTGCCAGCAGCGTAGCTGGTTTAGCGGGAGGCATTTACAATGAGCAGTTCTTC